The 15 T cell receptor beta chains reported below all come from one sample, sequenced in a study of quantifying T cell responses using KT2 cells (dated by TCRdb to 2016 to 2017). For the wider study: RNA was DNase-treated and reverse transcribed with TCR alpha and beta constant-region primers, mostly using SuperScript III.

To prepare the library, UMI-ligation and nested PCR was applied. Sequencing took place on an Illumina MiSeq. Using T4 RNA ligase 1, a single-stranded oligonucleotide bearing the Illumina SP2 sequence plus a UMI was ligated onto the 3' end of the cDNA. PCR1 used around 4 cycles (98 degrees C 15 s, 69 degrees C 30 s, 72 degrees C 40 s), and the beta primer was an equimolar mix of RC1.1 and RC1.2 that covered TRBC1 and TRBC2. TCRdb cleaned the public reads at Q25 with fastp, built clones with MiXCR and kept in-frame beta chains. Each CDR3 protein appears once, grouped with its most common genes and DNA. Within this sample are some 43,000 distinct CDR3 sequences, with approximately 17% of them counted one time only. The top ten clonotypes cover roughly 44% of the sample. Source material: PBMCs spiked with cells of the T cell clone KT2. Receptor source: a human donor.

In this sample, this clonotype turned up a few times. V gene TRBV6-6 combines with J gene TRBJ1-5; 8 bases are a match to TRBD1. Per the germline V gene, CDR1 is MNHNY and CDR2 is SVGAGI (reference sequence). With V trimmed by 6 bases and J by 7 bases, 2 bases remained unmatched. There are 12 residues in the CDR3. The CDR3 sequence is CASRQGEQPQHF. The CDR3 DNA sequence: TGTGCCAGCAGACAGGGGGAGCAGCCCCAGCATTTT.

This clonotype was observed at least ten times. The V gene is TRBV3-1, the J gene TRBJ1-1; D possibly corresponds to TRBD1 (5 bases). V was pared by 0 bases and J by 1 base, with 15 bases between. The CDR3 is 17 residues long. CDR1 is LGHDT, CDR2 YNNKEL, per germline (reference sequence). The CDR3 region has the DNA TGTGCCAGCAGCCAAGATCAGGGCGGCCAGCCGAACACTGAAGCTTTCTTT. Translating it yields CASSQDQGGQPNTEAFF.

This chain connects TRBV13 to TRBJ2-3, with D possibly being TRBD2 (5 bases). Trimming pared 8 bases from V and 1 base from J, leaving 13 bases between. The CDR3 contains 14 residues. The germline V gene encodes CDR1 PRHDT and CDR2 FYEKMQ (reference sequence). The CDR3 reads CASRRFGGTDTQYF. The CDR3 nucleotides are TGTGCCAGCCGGAGGTTCGGAGGCACAGATACGCAGTATTTT.

This CDR3 reads CASSLAGGGNYGYTF. DNA for the CDR3: TGTGCCAGCAGCTTGGCAGGGGGCGGCAACTATGGCTACACCTTC. This chain connects TRBV5-4 to TRBJ1-2; the match to TRBD1 covers 8 bases. The J segment lost 2 bases and the V segment lost 0 bases, leaving 3 bases of the junction unmatched. The length of the CDR3 is 15 residues. Looked up from germline, CDR1 is SGHNT and CDR2 is YYREEE (reference sequence).

This clonotype was counted once. This may stem from a read error, because a much larger clone lies one nucleotide away. The chain uses TRBV20-1 and TRBJ2-1; D gene uncertain. Per the germline V gene, CDR1 is DFQATT and CDR2 is SNEGSKA (reference sequence). The CDR3 consists of 16 residues. The CDR3 protein is CSARDLVSRSYNGQFF. DNA of the CDR3: TGCAGTGCTAGAGATCTCGTTAGTCGTTCCTACAATGGGCAGTTCTTC.

This clonotype was observed at least ten times. The genes are TRBV9 and TRBJ2-7; D gene ambiguous. The length of the CDR3 is 13 residues. Germline CDR1 SGDLS, CDR2 YYNGEE. V shed 0 bases and J shed 8 bases, with 12 bases lying between them. CDR3 loop: CASSVDSGGKQYF. The CDR3 coding sequence is TGTGCCAGCAGCGTAGATTCCGGTGGTAAGCAGTACTTC. The full variable domain, in which reference TRBV9 and TRBJ2-7 provide the parts outside the CDR3, is DSGVTQTPKHLITATGQRVTLRCSPRSGDLSVYWYQQSLDQGLQFLIQYYNGEERAKGNILERFSAQQFPDLHSELNLSSLELGDSALYFCASSVDSGGKQYFGPGTRLTVT.

The chain is built from TRBV12-3 or TRBV12-4 and TRBJ1-3; 7 bases fit TRBD1. The CDR3 covers 15 residues. Trimming took 3 bases from V and 4 from J; bases not matched to a gene: 6. The DNA of the CDR3 is TGTGCCAGCAGTTTGGGTGCAGGGGGAGGAAACACCATATATTTT. This sequence encodes CASSLGAGGGNTIYF.

Only a few counts were recorded for this clonotype. The J gene is TRBJ1-2, the V gene TRBV29-1; 7 bases agree with TRBD1. V lost 5 bases to trimming and J lost 6 bases; unmatched junction nucleotides: 3. CDR1 SQVTM and CDR2 ANQGSEA come from the germline V gene. The CDR3 is 11 amino acids. DNA for the CDR3: TGCAGCGTTTCGACAGGGCATGGCTACACCTTC. Translated, it gives CSVSTGHGYTF.

The chain combines TRBV4-3 with TRBJ2-3; D not certain. Trimming stripped 0 bases from V and 7 bases from J, with 17 bases between. This CDR3 spans 16 amino acids. The germline V gene has CDR1 LGHNA and CDR2 YSLEER. This CDR3 is CASSQESSPPRYTQYF. Here the CDR3 DNA reads TGCGCCAGCAGCCAAGAGTCTAGTCCCCCACGATATACGCAGTATTTT.

This clonotype was seen repeatedly, ten times or more. The chain combines TRBV7-3 with TRBJ2-2; weak D call: TRBD2 (5 bases). Germline-derived CDR1 and CDR2 are SGHTA and FQGTGA. Between the trimmed V and J ends, which lost 5 bases and 0 bases, there was a span of 13 bases. This CDR3 region has 16 residues. For the CDR3, the DNA is TGTGCCAGCAGCCGCCCGAGCGGAACGAACACCGGGGAGCTGTTTTTT. This translates into CASSRPSGTNTGELFF.

This clonotype was detected only a few times. The chain employs TRBV6-5 and TRBJ1-4, with 7 bases aligning to TRBD1. Trimming cost V 5 bases and J 4 bases; bases outside gene matches: 4. Germline values: CDR1 MNHEY, CDR2 SVGAGI. The CDR3 consists of 14 residues. CDR3 in DNA: TGTGCCAGCAGTCGGACAGGCTTTAATGAAAAACTGTTTTTT. Its translation: CASSRTGFNEKLFF.

The chain has TRBV20-1 and TRBJ2-5; D is tentatively TRBD1 or TRBD2 (6 bases each). Trimming pared 0 bases from V and 3 bases from J, leaving 8 bases between. The germline gives CDR1 DFQATT, CDR2 SNEGSKA (reference sequence). The CDR3 runs to 13 residues. In DNA form, the CDR3 reads TGCAGTGCTAGAGACGGGGGCAAAGAGACCCAGTACTTC. Protein product: CSARDGGKETQYF.

This clonotype was seen only a few times. V usage is TRBV20-1 and J usage is TRBJ2-1, with TRBD1 matching 8 bases. This CDR3 has 14 amino acids. V shed 2 bases and J 7 bases; nucleotides not matched to a gene: 7. Germline CDR1 is DFQATT and CDR2 is SNEGSKA (reference sequence). The CDR3 region is CSARRPGGRNEQFF. The CDR3 DNA sequence: TGCAGTGCTAGACGGCCAGGGGGCAGGAATGAGCAGTTCTTC.

In DNA form, the CDR3 reads TGCAGTGCTAGAGATCCCGGGACTAGCGGGAGTCCAGATACGCAGTATTTT. This translates into CSARDPGTSGSPDTQYF. This chain uses TRBV20-1 with TRBJ2-3; TRBD2 matches at 14 bases. The CDR3 is 17 amino acids. Trimming removed 0 bases from V and 4 bases from J; junction bases left unmatched: 6. Germline CDR1 DFQATT, CDR2 SNEGSKA (reference sequence).

On this clonotype itself: A single base separates this from a much larger clone, so it may be a read error. This sequence joins TRBV21-1 and TRBJ2-7; the D call of TRBD1 is as the table states it, not checked on the DNA. TRBV21-1 is a pseudogene. The CDR3 is made up of 16 amino acids. DNA for the CDR3: TGTGCCAGCAGCAAAGTGGACAGGGAAAAATGCTACGAGCAGTACTTC. Translated, it gives CASSKVDREKCYEQYF.